A few counts support the clone carrying this T cell receptor (beta chain). This entry is derived from a study of blood T cell repertoires in COVID-19. The overall study: Donors in the United States, Italy and Spain gave samples during acute or convalescent COVID-19. Sample material is recorded as cDNA or gDNA derived from T cells, B-cell-depleted T cells, or PBMCs.

The germline V gene has CDR1 LNHNV and CDR2 YYDKDF (reference sequence). The CDR3 sequence is 15 residues long. Trimming pared 0 bases from V and 4 bases from J, leaving 10 bases between. Per the original methods: The authors estimated nucleated cell counts from reference gene primer amplification. The table came from immunoSEQ multiplex PCR; TCRdb's copy has only in-frame clones and leaves some out. That table is the source of V, J and clone size, and D and trimming were worked out from the DNA. The table shows about 220,000 clones, with more than 65% occurring only once. This TCR was sampled from a man aged 45 to 65 with active or convalescent COVID-19. The sequencing sample was made of peripheral blood. The V gene is TRBV15, the J gene TRBJ1-3; no definite D call. CDR3 amino acids: CATSRDHSEGNTIYF. Here the CDR3 DNA reads TGTGCCACCAGCAGAGATCACTCGGAGGGAAACACCATATATTTT.